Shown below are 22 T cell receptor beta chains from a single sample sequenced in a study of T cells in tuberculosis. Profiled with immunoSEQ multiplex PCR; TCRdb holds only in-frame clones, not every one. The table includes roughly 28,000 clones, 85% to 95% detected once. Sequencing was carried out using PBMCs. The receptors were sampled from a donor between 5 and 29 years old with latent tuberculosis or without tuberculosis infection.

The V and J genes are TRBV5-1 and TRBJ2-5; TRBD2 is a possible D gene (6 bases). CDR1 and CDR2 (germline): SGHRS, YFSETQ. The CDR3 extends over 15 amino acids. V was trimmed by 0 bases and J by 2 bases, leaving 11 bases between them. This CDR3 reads CASSLEGGAQETQYF. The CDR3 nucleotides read TGCGCCAGCAGCTTGGAGGGCGGGGCTCAAGAGACCCAGTACTTC.

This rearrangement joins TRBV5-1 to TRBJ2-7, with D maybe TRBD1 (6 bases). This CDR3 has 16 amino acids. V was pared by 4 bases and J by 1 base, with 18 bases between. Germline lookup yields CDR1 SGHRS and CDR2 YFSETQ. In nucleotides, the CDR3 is TGCGCCAGCAGCGGCGGGTACGGGACACTATCCTACGAGCAGTACTTC. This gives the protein CASSGGYGTLSYEQYF.

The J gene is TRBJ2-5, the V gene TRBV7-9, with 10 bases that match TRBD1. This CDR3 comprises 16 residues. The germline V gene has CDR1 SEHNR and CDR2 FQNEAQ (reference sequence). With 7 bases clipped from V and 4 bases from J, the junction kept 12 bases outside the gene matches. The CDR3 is CASIDWKDRGLETQYF. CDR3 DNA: TGTGCCAGCATCGACTGGAAGGACAGGGGGTTAGAGACCCAGTACTTC.

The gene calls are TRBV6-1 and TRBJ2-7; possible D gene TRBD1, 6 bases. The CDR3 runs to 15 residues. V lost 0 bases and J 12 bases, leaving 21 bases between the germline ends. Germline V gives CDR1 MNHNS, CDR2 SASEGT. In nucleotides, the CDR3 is TGTGCCAGCAGTGAAGCCTCCGGACAGATAACCGGTCTGTACTTC. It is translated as CASSEASGQITGLYF.

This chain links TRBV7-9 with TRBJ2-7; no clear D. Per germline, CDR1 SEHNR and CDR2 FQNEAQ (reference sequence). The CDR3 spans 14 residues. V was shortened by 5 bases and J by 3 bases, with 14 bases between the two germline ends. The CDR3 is CASSPLGVIYEQYF. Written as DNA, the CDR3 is TGTGCCAGCAGCCCCCTCGGAGTAATCTACGAGCAGTACTTC. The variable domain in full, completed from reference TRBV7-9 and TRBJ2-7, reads DTGVSQNPRHKITKRGQNVTFRCDPISEHNRLYWYRQTLGQGPEFLTYFQNEAQLEKSRLLSDRFSAERPKGSFSTLEIQRTEQGDSAMYLCASSPLGVIYEQYFGPGTRLTVT.

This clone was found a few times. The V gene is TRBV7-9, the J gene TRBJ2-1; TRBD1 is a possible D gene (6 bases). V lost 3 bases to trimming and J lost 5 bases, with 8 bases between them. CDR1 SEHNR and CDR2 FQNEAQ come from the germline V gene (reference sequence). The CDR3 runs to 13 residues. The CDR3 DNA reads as TGTGCCAGCAGCTTGGACAGAGACAATGAGCAGTTCTTC. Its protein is CASSLDRDNEQFF. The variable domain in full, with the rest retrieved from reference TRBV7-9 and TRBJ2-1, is DTGVSQNPRHKITKRGQNVTFRCDPISEHNRLYWYRQTLGQGPEFLTYFQNEAQLEKSRLLSDRFSAERPKGSFSTLEIQRTEQGDSAMYLCASSLDRDNEQFFGPGTRLTVL.

CDR3 protein: CASRLAGNNEQFF. The CDR3, as DNA: TGTGCCAGTAGACTAGCGGGGAATAATGAGCAGTTCTTC. This chain connects TRBV6-5 to TRBJ2-1; TRBD2 matches 11 bases. Germline CDR1 is MNHEY and CDR2 is SVGAGI. The CDR3 runs 13 residues. V lost 9 bases, J lost 7 bases, and 5 bases stayed unmatched.

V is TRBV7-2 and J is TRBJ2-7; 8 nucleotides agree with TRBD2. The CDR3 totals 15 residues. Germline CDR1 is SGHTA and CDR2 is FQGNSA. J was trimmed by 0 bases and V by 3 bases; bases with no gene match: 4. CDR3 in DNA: TGTGCCAGCAGCTTCACTAGCGGCCCCTCCTACGAGCAGTACTTC. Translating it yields CASSFTSGPSYEQYF.

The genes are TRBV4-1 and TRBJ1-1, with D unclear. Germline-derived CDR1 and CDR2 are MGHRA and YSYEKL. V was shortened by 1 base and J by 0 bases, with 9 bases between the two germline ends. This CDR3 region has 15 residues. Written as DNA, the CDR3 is TGCGCCAGCAGCCAAGTTTTAGAAGTGAACACTGAAGCTTTCTTT. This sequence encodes CASSQVLEVNTEAFF.

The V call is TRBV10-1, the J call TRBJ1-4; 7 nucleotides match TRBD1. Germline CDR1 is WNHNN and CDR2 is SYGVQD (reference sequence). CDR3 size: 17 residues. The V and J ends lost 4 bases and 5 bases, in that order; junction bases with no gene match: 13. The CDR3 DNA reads TGCGCCAGCAGTGTAGGGACAGACTACTGTCTAAATGAAAAACTGTTTTTT. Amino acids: CASSVGTDYCLNEKLFF.

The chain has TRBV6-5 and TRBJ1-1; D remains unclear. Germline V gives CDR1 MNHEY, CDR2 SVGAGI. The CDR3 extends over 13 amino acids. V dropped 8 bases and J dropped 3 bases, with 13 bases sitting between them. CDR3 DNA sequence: TGTGCCAGCGGGCCCTTGCTATACACTGAAGCTTTCTTT. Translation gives CASGPLLYTEAFF.

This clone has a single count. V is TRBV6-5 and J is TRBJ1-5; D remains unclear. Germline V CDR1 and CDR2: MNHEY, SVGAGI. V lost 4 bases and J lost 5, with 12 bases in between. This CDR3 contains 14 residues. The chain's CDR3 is CASSSAQRDQPQHF. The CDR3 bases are TGTGCCAGCAGTTCGGCCCAACGGGATCAGCCCCAGCATTTT.

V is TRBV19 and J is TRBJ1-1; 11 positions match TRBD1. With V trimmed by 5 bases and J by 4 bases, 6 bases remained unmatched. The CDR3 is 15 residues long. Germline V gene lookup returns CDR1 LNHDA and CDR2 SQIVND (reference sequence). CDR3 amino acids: CASSPRTGGITEAFF. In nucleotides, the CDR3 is TGTGCCAGTAGTCCGCGGACAGGGGGCATCACTGAAGCTTTCTTT.

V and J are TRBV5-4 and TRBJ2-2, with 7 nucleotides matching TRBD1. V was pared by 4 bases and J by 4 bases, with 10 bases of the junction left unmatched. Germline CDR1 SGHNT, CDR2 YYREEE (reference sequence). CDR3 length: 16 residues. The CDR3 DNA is TGTGCCAGCAGCCCGGACAGGAGCTCTATCACCGGGGAGCTGTTTTTT. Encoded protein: CASSPDRSSITGELFF. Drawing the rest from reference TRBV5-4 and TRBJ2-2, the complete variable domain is ETGVTQSPTHLIKTRGQQVTLRCSSQSGHNTVSWYQQALGQGPQFIFQYYREEENGRGNFPPRFSGLQFPNYSSELNVNALELDDSALYLCASSPDRSSITGELFFGEGSRLTVL.

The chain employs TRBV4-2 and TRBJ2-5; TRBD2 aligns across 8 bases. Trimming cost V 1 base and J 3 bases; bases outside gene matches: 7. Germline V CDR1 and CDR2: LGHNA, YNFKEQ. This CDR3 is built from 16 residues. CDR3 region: CASSQGTREAKETQYF. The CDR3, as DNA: TGTGCCAGCAGCCAAGGAACGCGGGAGGCCAAAGAGACCCAGTACTTC.

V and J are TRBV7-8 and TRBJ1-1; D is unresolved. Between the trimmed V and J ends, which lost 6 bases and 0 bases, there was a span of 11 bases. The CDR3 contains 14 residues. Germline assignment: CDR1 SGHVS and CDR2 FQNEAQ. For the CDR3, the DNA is TGTGCCAGCAGGGCAGAATACATGAACACTGAAGCTTTCTTT. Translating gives CASRAEYMNTEAFF.

As DNA, the CDR3 is TGTGCCAGCAGCCTAGGGACAGGTAAGATGAACACTGAAGCTTTCTTT. Encoded protein: CASSLGTGKMNTEAFF. The chain couples TRBV5-4 to TRBJ1-1; 8 positions agree with TRBD1. Germline assignment: CDR1 SGHNT and CDR2 YYREEE (reference sequence). The CDR3 spans 16 residues. Germline trimming cut 4 bases from V and 0 bases from J; bases unmatched to any gene: 8.

As DNA, the CDR3 is TGTGCCAGCAGTTACGGACAGCTTGGGGCTAATGAAAAACTGTTTTTT. Its protein product is CASSYGQLGANEKLFF. The chain employs TRBV6-6 and TRBJ1-4; possible D gene TRBD1, 6 bases. The length of the CDR3 is 16 residues. V was trimmed by 2 bases and J by 3 bases, leaving 13 bases between them. The germline V gene encodes CDR1 MNHNY and CDR2 SVGAGI (reference sequence).

The CDR3 DNA sequence: TGCAGCGTTGGCGACACTGAAGCTTTCTTT. This translates into CSVGDTEAFF. V gene TRBV29-1 combines with J gene TRBJ1-1, with no clear D. Per germline, CDR1 SQVTM and CDR2 ANQGSEA. This CDR3 comprises 10 residues. V was pared by 4 bases and J by 3 bases, with 3 bases between.

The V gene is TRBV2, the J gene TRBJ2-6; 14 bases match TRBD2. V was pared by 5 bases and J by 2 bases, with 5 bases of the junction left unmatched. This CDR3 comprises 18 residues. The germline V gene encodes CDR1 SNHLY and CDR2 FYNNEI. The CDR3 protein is CASSLGLAGVTGANVLTF. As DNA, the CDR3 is TGTGCCAGCAGTCTGGGACTAGCGGGAGTGACTGGGGCCAACGTCCTGACTTTC.

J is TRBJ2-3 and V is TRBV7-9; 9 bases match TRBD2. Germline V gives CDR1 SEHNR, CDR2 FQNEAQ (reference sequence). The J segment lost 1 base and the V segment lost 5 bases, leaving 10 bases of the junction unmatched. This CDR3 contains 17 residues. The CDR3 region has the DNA TGTGCCAGCAGCCACCAGGAGACTAGCGGCGGCACAGATACGCAGTATTTT. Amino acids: CASSHQETSGGTDTQYF.

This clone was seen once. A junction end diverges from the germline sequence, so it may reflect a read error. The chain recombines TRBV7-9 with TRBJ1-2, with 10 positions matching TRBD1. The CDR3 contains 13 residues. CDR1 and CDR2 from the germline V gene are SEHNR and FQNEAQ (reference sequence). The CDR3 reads CASHDFAGQGFSF. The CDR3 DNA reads TGTGCCAGCCACGACTTTGCGGGACAGGGGTTCTCCTTC.